These 17 T cell receptor beta chains were sequenced from one sample in a study of cytomegalovirus exposure and HLA in healthy donors. The PCR had 60 Vbeta and 13 Jbeta primers. Only in-frame clones appear in the TCRdb table, and some are missing; sequencing was by immunoSEQ multiplex PCR. The data hold under 200,000 clones, with 65% to 90% observed a single time. The sample comprised PBMCs. The receptors derive from a young woman in good health and CMV-seronegative.

The V gene is TRBV11-2, the J gene TRBJ2-5, with 7 bases matching TRBD2. The CDR3 has 16 amino acids. V shed 1 base and J 1 base; nucleotides not matched to a gene: 6. Germline CDR1 reads SGHAT; CDR2 reads FQNNGV. Here the CDR3 DNA reads TGTGCCAGCAGCTTAGCCCCAGCGGGGAGCCAAGAGACCCAGTACTTC. Its translation is CASSLAPAGSQETQYF.

The gene calls are TRBV14 and TRBJ2-1, with TRBD2 matching 11 bases. Trimming removed 3 bases from V and 6 bases from J; junction bases left unmatched: 1. This CDR3 is built from 14 residues. Germline-derived CDR1 and CDR2 are SGHDN and FVKESK. CDR3 coding DNA: TGTGCCAGCAGCCAGACTAGCGGGATCAATGAGCAGTTCTTC. It yields the protein CASSQTSGINEQFF.

V is TRBV11-1 and J is TRBJ2-1; TRBD2 agrees at 7 bases. Looked up from germline, CDR1 is SGHAT and CDR2 is FQDESV (reference sequence). CDR3 length: 13 amino acids. Trimming at V came to 4 bases and at J to 9 bases, leaving 6 bases not matched to a gene. The CDR3 is CASSSGGRLEQFF. CDR3 nucleotide sequence: TGTGCCAGCAGCTCGGGGGGAAGGCTTGAGCAGTTCTTC.

This clone was observed a few times. This chain connects TRBV6-5 to TRBJ2-7, with D possibly being TRBD1 (5 bases). Germline-derived CDR1 and CDR2 are MNHEY and SVGAGI. V was cut by 5 bases and J by 6 bases, with 17 bases left in between. CDR3 length: 14 residues. The DNA for the CDR3 is TGTGCCAGCAGTAGATCTTTTGGGGCTCCCGAGCAGTACTTC. The encoded protein is CASSRSFGAPEQYF.

The chain joins TRBV6-1 to TRBJ1-1; 9 bases are a match to TRBD1. V was pared by 6 bases and J by 0 bases, with 5 bases of the junction left unmatched. The CDR3 sequence is 15 residues long. The germline V gene encodes CDR1 MNHNS and CDR2 SASEGT. The CDR3 spells CASSRTGGLNTEAFF. As DNA, the CDR3 is TGTGCCAGCAGCAGAACAGGGGGCTTGAACACTGAAGCTTTCTTT.

This chain links TRBV2 with TRBJ1-6; no firm D call. This CDR3 comprises 13 residues. With 3 bases removed from V and 10 bases from J, the gap between germline ends came to 10 bases. Germline V gives CDR1 SNHLY, CDR2 FYNNEI. The CDR3 DNA is TGTGCCAGCAGTGAGCCCATAGCCTCACCCCTCCACTTT. Amino acids: CASSEPIASPLHF.

The chain employs TRBV6-5 and TRBJ1-1, with a possible D match to TRBD1 (6 bases). Per germline, CDR1 MNHEY and CDR2 SVGAGI. This CDR3 spans 15 amino acids. V was trimmed by 2 bases and J by 1 base, leaving 11 bases between them. CDR3: CASSYAGVGNTEAFF. As DNA, the CDR3 is TGTGCCAGCAGTTACGCAGGGGTCGGGAACACTGAAGCTTTCTTT.

This rearrangement joins TRBV13 to TRBJ2-1; D is unclear. The germline V gene encodes CDR1 PRHDT and CDR2 FYEKMQ (reference sequence). The ends were cut back, 0 bases at V and 7 bases at J, with 7 bases in the middle. CDR3 size: 13 residues. CDR3 sequence: CASSLGLSNEQFF. Here the CDR3 DNA reads TGTGCCAGCAGCTTAGGCCTATCGAATGAGCAGTTCTTC. Full variable domain (rest looked up from reference TRBV13 and TRBJ2-1): AAGVIQSPRHLIKEKRETATLKCYPIPRHDTVYWYQQGPGQDPQFLISFYEKMQSDKGSIPDRFSAQQFSDYHSELNMSSLELGDSALYFCASSLGLSNEQFFGPGTRLTVL.

The gene calls are TRBV11-2 and TRBJ1-1, with 7 positions matching TRBD1. Germline V gene data show CDR1 as SGHAT and CDR2 as FQNNGV. V shed 1 base, J shed 3 bases, and the junction held 8 bases outside the gene matches. The CDR3 contains 16 residues. In DNA form, the CDR3 reads TGTGCCAGCAGCTTAGTCGCGACAGGGTGGGACACTGAAGCTTTCTTT. Translated, it gives CASSLVATGWDTEAFF.

V is TRBV27 and J is TRBJ2-1, with 7 bases matching TRBD1. This CDR3 is built from 14 residues. The germline V gene has CDR1 MNHEY and CDR2 SMNVEV (reference sequence). Germline trimming cut 6 bases from V and 5 bases from J; bases unmatched to any gene: 7. CDR3 sequence reads: CASRWGTANNEQFF. The CDR3 DNA follows: TGTGCCAGCAGGTGGGGGACAGCCAACAATGAGCAGTTCTTC.

The chain is built from TRBV10-3 and TRBJ2-2, with TRBD2 matching 11 bases. Per the germline V gene, CDR1 is ENHRY and CDR2 is SYGVKD. Trimming cost V 10 bases and J 0 bases; bases outside gene matches: 10. The CDR3 has 17 residues. CDR3 bases: TGTGCCACCGCCGGGACTAGCGGTACCTCGAACACCGGGGAGCTGTTTTTT. Amino acid sequence: CATAGTSGTSNTGELFF.

This rearrangement joins TRBV10-3 to TRBJ2-1; no firm D call. Germline values: CDR1 ENHRY, CDR2 SYGVKD. The CDR3 totals 12 residues. V was cut by 0 bases and J by 7 bases, with 4 bases left in between. CDR3 coding DNA: TGTGCCATCAGTGAGTCTATGAATGAGCAGTTCTTC. Encoded protein: CAISESMNEQFF.

The chain's CDR3 is CASSSGGTNQPQHF. CDR3 coding DNA: TGTGCCAGCAGCTCCGGGGGTACCAATCAGCCCCAGCATTTT. The chain has TRBV5-4 and TRBJ1-5, with D possibly TRBD1 on 5 matching bases. The V gene lost 3 bases and the J gene lost 3 bases, with 10 bases spanning the gap. CDR1 SGHNT and CDR2 YYREEE come from the germline V gene (reference sequence). CDR3 length: 14 residues.

This chain links TRBV7-6 with TRBJ1-2; the match to TRBD1 covers 12 bases. Germline CDR1 is SGHVS and CDR2 is FNYEAQ. V was pared by 5 bases and J by 1 base, with 8 bases of the junction left unmatched. The CDR3 runs to 17 residues. The CDR3 bases are TGTGCCAGCAGCCCCGGGGACAGGGGGCCCCTTAACTATGGCTACACCTTC. It codes for CASSPGDRGPLNYGYTF.

The V call is TRBV11-2, the J call TRBJ2-7, with 11 bases lining up with TRBD2. The V segment lost 1 base and the J segment 2 bases; nucleotides outside the gene matches: 10. The CDR3 length is 18 residues. In germline, CDR1 is SGHAT, CDR2 FQNNGV. Written as DNA, the CDR3 is TGTGCCAGCAGCTTAGTTCGGCTAGCGGGAGGCTACCCCTACGAGCAGTACTTC. Protein product: CASSLVRLAGGYPYEQYF.

The chain has TRBV19 and TRBJ2-5; possible D gene TRBD1, 5 bases. Per the germline V gene, CDR1 is LNHDA and CDR2 is SQIVND (reference sequence). This CDR3 contains 11 residues. The V and J ends lost 7 bases and 9 bases respectively, with 12 bases between them. CDR3 loop: CASTQGGAQYF. DNA for the CDR3: TGTGCCAGTACCCAGGGTGGGGCCCAGTACTTC. Supplemented by reference TRBV19 and TRBJ2-5, the full variable domain reads DGGITQSPKYLFRKEGQNVTLSCEQNLNHDAMYWYRQDPGQGLRLIYYSQIVNDFQKGDIAEGYSVSREKKESFPLTVTSAQKNPTAFYLCASTQGGAQYFGPGTRLLVL.

CDR3 DNA sequence: TGTGCCAGCAGTTTTGGGACAAGGGTGACTGAAGCTTTCTTT. This sequence encodes CASSFGTRVTEAFF. This rearrangement joins TRBV28 to TRBJ1-1; TRBD1 might be the D (6 bases). Germline V gene lookup returns CDR1 MDHEN and CDR2 SYDVKM. The CDR3 is 14 residues long. V was cut by 3 bases and J by 5 bases, with 13 bases left in between.